This entry lists 2 T cell receptor beta chains sequenced from one sample in a study of PD-1 blockade in classical Hodgkin lymphoma. Libraries were prepared by immunoSEQ multiplex PCR; TCRdb keeps only in-frame clonotypes and omits some of them. The sample has fewer than 95,000 clones, 83% seen once. Time point described: cycle 4 day 1 (C4D1), after about 6 weeks of nivolumab. After autologous stem cell transplantation all patients relapsed, and prior brentuximab vedotin exposure differed between cohorts. The sequencing here drew on peripheral blood mononuclear cells (PBMCs), taken before the fourth cycle of nivolumab. These receptor sequences come from a human donor with classical Hodgkin lymphoma.

The V and J genes are TRBV14 and TRBJ1-4; TRBD1 is a possible D gene (5 bases). CDR1 and CDR2 (germline): SGHDN, FVKESK. This CDR3 has 13 amino acids. V was cut by 4 bases and J by 8 bases, with 11 bases left in between. The chain's CDR3 is CASSPGQFEKLFF. Written as DNA, the CDR3 is TGTGCCAGCAGCCCTGGACAATTCGAAAAACTGTTTTTT.

The V gene is TRBV30, the J gene TRBJ1-1; a weak D match, TRBD1 (5 bases). The germline gives CDR1 GTSNPN, CDR2 SVGIG (reference sequence). The CDR3 is made up of 14 amino acids. V lost 1 base and J lost 3, with 12 bases in between. The CDR3 loop reads CAWSGGAGHTEAFF. In DNA, the CDR3 is TGTGCCTGGAGTGGAGGGGCCGGGCACACTGAAGCTTTCTTT.